The T cell receptor beta chain under discussion was sequenced for a study of shared T cell receptors in the human thymus. Sequenced by immunoSEQ multiplex PCR; TCRdb stores in-frame clones only, minus some. The sample contains roughly 660,000 clones, more than 75% of which appear only once. With 2 bases removed from V and 4 bases from J, the gap between germline ends came to 15 bases. The CDR3 loop spans 15 amino acids. Germline lookup yields CDR1 GTSNPN and CDR2 SVGIG (reference sequence). Separately, the same data were catalogued under a study of human thymus T cells. That source notes: Among the donors, all were healthy Finnish infants having corrective surgery for congenital heart defects. Thymus was obtained from resections taken during corrective heart surgery. Thymic and blood repertoires appeared to display a bias in their usage of V and J genes. Related reports documented highly overlapping thymic repertoires among unrelated individuals.

The gene calls are TRBV30 and TRBJ1-5; weak D call: TRBD1 (5 bases). The clonotype comes from a boy under two years old with a congenital heart defect. Sample: thymocytes. The CDR3 protein is CAWSPGLGGNQPQHF. The CDR3 DNA sequence: TGTGCCTGGAGTCCAGGACTTGGGGGGAATCAGCCCCAGCATTTT. Full variable domain (remainder filled in from reference TRBV30 and TRBJ1-5): SQTIHQWPATLVQPVGSPLSLECTVEGTSNPNLYWYRQAAGRGLQLLFYSVGIGQISSEVPQNLSASRPQDRQFILSSKKLLLSDSGFYLCAWSPGLGGNQPQHFGDGTRLSIL.